This T cell receptor (beta chain) was observed in a study of CD8 T cells in ankylosing spondylitis. Notes on the study in general: The study looked at matched synovial fluid samples from ankylosing spondylitis patients. Disease-linked clones were reported to be significantly enriched there. One TCR beta motif, made up of 7 or 8 highly homologous variants, appeared characteristic of ankylosing spondylitis blood. Disease-associated clones were CD8+ and fairly uncommon in peripheral blood.

This clonotype was observed at least ten times. Its cognate antigen is unknown. Each TCR beta library was made by quantitative 5'-RACE that incorporated molecular barcodes. TCRdb fed the 5' RACE reads into MiXCR, producing one record per CDR3 protein. The profile shows roughly 240,000 distinct CDR3 sequences, roughly 8.2% of them singletons. Trimming removed 3 bases at V and 2 bases at J, with 8 bases between. CDR3 length: 13 amino acids. Germline V gives CDR1 MDHEN, CDR2 SYDVKM. The chain employs TRBV28 and TRBJ2-7; D gene uncertain. The source material was blood, either unsorted or a sorted T cell fraction (not recorded which). This receptor was obtained from a female donor with ankylosing spondylitis or in good health (not recorded which). CDR3 DNA sequence: TGTGCCAGCAGTTTTGGCGGCCCCTACGAGCAGTACTTC. It specifies CASSFGGPYEQYF.